This T cell receptor (beta chain) was sequenced in a study of blood T cell repertoires in COVID-19. The sample holds many counts of this clone. Sequenced by immunoSEQ multiplex PCR; TCRdb stores in-frame clones only, minus some. The sample consists of 250,000 to 300,000 clones, about 81% of them appearing once. The CDR3 spans 14 residues. V dropped 5 bases and J dropped 2 bases, with 12 bases sitting between them. CDR1 is MNHEY and CDR2 is SVGAGI in the germline V gene. Participant-reported clinical history was the basis for cohort assignment. The sequence came from a man aged 30 to 39 with acute COVID-19. The material sequenced was PBMCs or T cells enriched from blood (not recorded which). The chain employs TRBV6-5 and TRBJ1-2; TRBD1 is a possible D gene (6 bases). CDR3 nucleotides: TGTGCCAGCAGTCGCCAGGACAGCAACTATGGCTACACCTTC. The encoded protein is CASSRQDSNYGYTF.